This T cell receptor beta chain was recorded in a study of OX40 agonist ivuxolimab in advanced cancers. Sequencing was performed with immunoSEQ multiplex PCR; in TCRdb, only in-frame clones are kept and a portion is missing. The repertoire has tens of thousands of clones, approximately 78% of them found once; the top ten carry about 16%. CDR3 size: 16 residues. The germline V and J ends were trimmed by 0 bases and 3 bases, with 13 bases remaining between them. CDR1 and CDR2 from the germline V gene are MGHRA and YSYEKL. This clone has only one observation. The sequence was collected from an adult with an advanced solid tumor such as melanoma, head and neck, liver or kidney cancer. J is TRBJ2-3 and V is TRBV4-1, with D tentatively TRBD2 (5 bases). Material: CD4+ or CD8+ T cells sorted from blood, obtained in a trial of the OX40 agonist ivuxolimab. In DNA form, the CDR3 reads TGCGCCAGCAGCCAAGAAGCGGTCACTATTACAGATACGCAGTATTTT. Translating it yields CASSQEAVTITDTQYF.